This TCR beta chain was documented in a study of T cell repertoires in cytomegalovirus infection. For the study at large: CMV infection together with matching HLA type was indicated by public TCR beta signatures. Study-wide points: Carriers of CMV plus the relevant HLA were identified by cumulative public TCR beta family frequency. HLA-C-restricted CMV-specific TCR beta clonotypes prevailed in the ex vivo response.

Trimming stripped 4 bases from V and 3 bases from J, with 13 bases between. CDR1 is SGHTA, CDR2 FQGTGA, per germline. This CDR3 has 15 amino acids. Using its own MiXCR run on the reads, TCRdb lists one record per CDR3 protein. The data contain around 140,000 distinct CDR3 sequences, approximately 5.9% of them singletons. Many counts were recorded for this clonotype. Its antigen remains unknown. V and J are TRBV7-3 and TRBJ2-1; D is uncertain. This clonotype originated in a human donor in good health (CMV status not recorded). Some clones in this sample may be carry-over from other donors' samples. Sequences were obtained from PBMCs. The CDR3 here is CASSSAYSNYNEQFF. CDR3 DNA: TGTGCCAGCAGCTCGGCCTATTCGAACTACAATGAGCAGTTCTTC.